The 24 T cell receptor beta chains in this list originate from one sample, sequenced in a study of T cell responses to AZD1222 COVID-19 vaccine. Only in-frame clones appear in the TCRdb table, and some are missing; sequencing was by immunoSEQ multiplex PCR. The repertoire holds about 99,000 clones, approximately 91% seen once, with 15% to 20% in the top ten. The sequenced sample was peripheral blood, obtained on day 0 of AZD1222 vaccination. The receptors shown here come from an adult in good health.

This clone was observed a few times. The rearrangement links TRBV18 to TRBJ1-1; no reliable D call. Germline V lookup: CDR1 KGHSH, CDR2 LQKENI. This CDR3 is built from 13 residues. The V and J ends lost 2 bases and 2 bases respectively, with 6 bases between them. The chain's CDR3 is CASSPRDNTEAFF. The CDR3 region has the DNA TGTGCCAGCTCACCAAGGGATAACACTGAAGCTTTCTTT.

This chain connects TRBV6-5 to TRBJ1-4; D not certain. The CDR3 runs to 15 residues. V lost 6 bases and J 0 bases, leaving 11 bases between the germline ends. The germline V gene encodes CDR1 MNHEY and CDR2 SVGAGI. The DNA of the CDR3 is TGTGCCAGCAGAACCCGGGGTGCAACTAATGAAAAACTGTTTTTT. Its translation: CASRTRGATNEKLFF.

The chain couples TRBV5-6 to TRBJ2-5, with D maybe TRBD2 (5 bases). V was clipped by 4 bases and J by 9 bases, with 16 bases between them. CDR3 length: 13 residues. From germline, CDR1 is SGHDT and CDR2 YYEEEE. CDR3 DNA: TGTGCCAGCAGCATGGGTCTCTCGGAGGCCCAGTACTTC. Its translation: CASSMGLSEAQYF.

This rearrangement joins TRBV4-1 to TRBJ1-1, with 9 bases identical to TRBD1. The V gene's germline CDR1 is MGHRA and CDR2 YSYEKL. V lost 4 bases to trimming and J lost 1 base; unmatched junction nucleotides: 7. The CDR3 is made up of 16 amino acids. The CDR3 DNA is TGCGCCAGCAGCCCCCGGGACAGGGCGGGGAACACTGAAGCTTTCTTT. It is translated as CASSPRDRAGNTEAFF.

This clone was recorded only once. The genes are TRBV4-1 and TRBJ2-7, with D perhaps being TRBD1 or TRBD2 (5 bases each). CDR3 size: 15 residues. V was pared by 6 bases and J by 0 bases, with 15 bases between. Germline V CDR1 and CDR2: MGHRA, YSYEKL. The CDR3 region is CASSSGTDSSYEQYF. The CDR3, as DNA: TGCGCCAGCAGTTCCGGGACCGATAGCTCCTACGAGCAGTACTTC.

This clone has just one count. This chain connects TRBV5-1 to TRBJ2-1, with 9 bases that match TRBD2. Germline V gives CDR1 SGHRS, CDR2 YFSETQ. Germline trimming cut 0 bases from V and 6 bases from J; bases unmatched to any gene: 1. The CDR3 has 14 amino acids. The CDR3 loop is CASSLGGGVNEQFF. The DNA of the CDR3 is TGCGCCAGCAGCTTGGGCGGGGGGGTCAATGAGCAGTTCTTC.

V usage is TRBV7-6 and J usage is TRBJ2-2; D is unclear. V lost 2 bases to trimming and J lost 7 bases, with 5 bases between them. Germline V lookup: CDR1 SGHVS, CDR2 FNYEAQ. The CDR3 length is 12 residues. CDR3 loop: CASSLSFGELFF. The CDR3 nucleotides read TGTGCCAGCAGCTTATCGTTCGGGGAGCTGTTTTTT. The full variable domain, its missing parts supplied by reference TRBV7-6 and TRBJ2-2, is GAGVSQSPRYKVTKRGQDVALRCDPISGHVSLYWYRQALGQGPEFLTYFNYEAQQDKSGLPNDRFSAERPEGSISTLTIQRTEQRDSAMYRCASSLSFGELFFGEGSRLTVL.

The V call is TRBV19, the J call TRBJ1-2; TRBD1 matches at 8 bases. V shed 1 base and J 7 bases; nucleotides not matched to a gene: 8. The length of the CDR3 is 15 residues. The germline CDR1 and CDR2 sequences are LNHDA and SQIVND (reference sequence). CDR3 region: CASSIGGQGAPGYTF. The CDR3 DNA sequence: TGTGCCAGTAGTATAGGAGGGCAGGGGGCGCCTGGCTACACCTTC. Combining the CDR3 with reference TRBV19 and TRBJ1-2 gives the whole variable domain DGGITQSPKYLFRKEGQNVTLSCEQNLNHDAMYWYRQDPGQGLRLIYYSQIVNDFQKGDIAEGYSVSREKKESFPLTVTSAQKNPTAFYLCASSIGGQGAPGYTFGSGTRLTVV.

The V and J genes are TRBV9 and TRBJ2-3; 11 bases agree with TRBD1. Germline V CDR1 and CDR2: SGDLS, YYNGEE. The CDR3 loop spans 18 amino acids. Trimming at V came to 0 bases and at J to 2 bases, leaving 8 bases not matched to a gene. CDR3 residues: CASSVDIGTGGTTDTQYF. The CDR3 DNA follows: TGTGCCAGCAGCGTAGACATCGGGACAGGGGGAACCACAGATACGCAGTATTTT.

As concerns this clone: An end of the junction does not agree with germline; a read error may underlie this. This sequence joins TRBV19 and TRBJ2-3; a weak D match, TRBD2 (6 bases). There are 14 residues in the CDR3. In germline, CDR1 is LNHDA, CDR2 SQIVND (reference sequence). CDR3 DNA sequence: TGTGCCAGTAGTATAGCAACTAGCACGGATACGCAGTATTTT. Its translation: CASSIATSTDTQYF.

The genes are TRBV9 and TRBJ1-1; 7 bases agree with TRBD1. The ends lost 4 bases at V and 0 bases at J; junction bases unmatched: 18. The CDR3 is made up of 19 amino acids. CDR1 SGDLS and CDR2 YYNGEE come from the germline V gene. CDR3 sequence reads: CASSPRTGPRGGMNTEAFF. CDR3 coding DNA: TGTGCCAGCAGCCCCCGGACAGGACCAAGGGGGGGGATGAACACTGAAGCTTTCTTT.

This clone was counted only a few times. This sequence joins TRBV29-1 and TRBJ2-5; TRBD1 aligns across 7 bases. Germline CDR1 reads SQVTM; CDR2 reads ANQGSEA. V shed 3 bases and J 3 bases; nucleotides not matched to a gene: 7. CDR3 length: 14 amino acids. CDR3 sequence: CSVELDRFEETQYF. As DNA, the CDR3 is TGCAGCGTTGAGTTGGACAGGTTTGAAGAGACCCAGTACTTC.

The chain couples TRBV6-5 to TRBJ1-2, with 8 bases identical to TRBD1. The CDR3 spans 14 residues. The germline V gene has CDR1 MNHEY and CDR2 SVGAGI. The trim removed 7 bases at V and 5 bases at J, leaving 9 bases unmatched. CDR3 protein: CASTTAGGNYGYTF. CDR3 nucleotides: TGTGCCAGCACTACTGCAGGGGGCAATTATGGCTACACCTTC.

The chain couples TRBV18 to TRBJ1-1; possible D gene TRBD1, 5 bases. The CDR3 covers 15 residues. The germline CDR1 and CDR2 sequences are KGHSH and LQKENI. Trimming pared 3 bases from V and 1 base from J, leaving 12 bases between. CDR3 DNA sequence: TGTGCCAGCTCACCCCGGGACGACCGGAACACTGAAGCTTTCTTT. Its translation: CASSPRDDRNTEAFF.

The gene calls are TRBV9 and TRBJ2-5; D uncertain. Germline V gene lookup returns CDR1 SGDLS and CDR2 YYNGEE. The CDR3 has 15 amino acids. V lost 3 bases to trimming and J lost 2 bases, with 14 bases between them. This chain's CDR3 is CASSGPLGTQETQYF. CDR3 bases: TGTGCCAGCAGCGGCCCCCTAGGCACTCAAGAGACCCAGTACTTC.

The chain has TRBV24-1 and TRBJ2-3, with 7 bases lining up with TRBD1. The germline CDR1 and CDR2 sequences are KGHDR and SFDVKD. The CDR3 is made up of 15 amino acids. V shed 7 bases, J shed 1 base, and the junction held 7 bases outside the gene matches. Written as DNA, the CDR3 is TGTGCCACCAGCCCAAAAGACAGGGGCACAGATACGCAGTATTTT. This sequence encodes CATSPKDRGTDTQYF.

The J gene is TRBJ1-5, the V gene TRBV7-8; D gene unclear. The CDR3 runs to 14 residues. Germline CDR1 reads SGHVS; CDR2 reads FQNEAQ. The ends were cut back, 3 bases at V and 5 bases at J, with 11 bases in the middle. The CDR3 nucleotides read TGTGCCAGCAGCTTGTCGTCTCGCGATCAGCCCCAGCATTTT. Its translation is CASSLSSRDQPQHF. Filled out from reference TRBV7-8 and TRBJ1-5, the complete variable domain reads GAGVSQSPRYKVAKRGQDVALRCDPISGHVSLFWYQQALGQGPEFLTYFQNEAQLDKSGLPSDRFFAERPEGSVSTLKIQRTQQEDSAVYLCASSLSSRDQPQHFGDGTRLSIL.

The chain is built from TRBV10-3 and TRBJ1-2, with TRBD1 matching over 9 bases. The CDR3 runs to 13 residues. The germline gives CDR1 ENHRY, CDR2 SYGVKD. V was clipped by 2 bases and J by 8 bases; unmatched bases: 3. Written as DNA, the CDR3 is TGTGCCATCAGTGAGGGGACAGGGTTCGGCTACACCTTC. This codes for CAISEGTGFGYTF.

The chain has TRBV2 and TRBJ1-2; possibly TRBD1 for D (6 bases). The length of the CDR3 is 15 residues. V was cut by 7 bases and J by 0 bases, with 15 bases left in between. Germline loops: CDR1 SNHLY, CDR2 FYNNEI. CDR3 DNA sequence: TGTGCCAGCAACACCCTGGACAGAACTAACTATGGCTACACCTTC. Protein: CASNTLDRTNYGYTF.

The chain recombines TRBV27 with TRBJ1-1; D uncertain. Trimming removed 6 bases at V and 1 base at J, with 9 bases between. Germline V gives CDR1 MNHEY, CDR2 SMNVEV (reference sequence). The CDR3 sequence is 13 residues long. As DNA, the CDR3 is TGTGCCAGCAGCTGGACGGAGAACACTGAAGCTTTCTTT. The encoded protein is CASSWTENTEAFF.

This chain connects TRBV6-1 to TRBJ2-7; D ambiguous. The V and J ends lost 2 bases and 4 bases respectively, with 15 bases between them. CDR3 size: 15 residues. Looked up from germline, CDR1 is MNHNS and CDR2 is SASEGT. DNA for the CDR3: TGTGCCAGCAGTGAATTATCAACAAGACGATACGAGCAGTACTTC. Its protein product is CASSELSTRRYEQYF.

This sequence joins TRBV6-5 and TRBJ2-3; no reliable D call. Trimming pared 3 bases from V and 6 bases from J, leaving 4 bases between. Germline CDR1 reads MNHEY; CDR2 reads SVGAGI. The CDR3 extends over 11 amino acids. The CDR3 spells CASSYQDTQYF. The CDR3, as DNA: TGTGCCAGCAGTTATCAGGATACGCAGTATTTT.

V gene TRBV19 combines with J gene TRBJ2-7; TRBD2 might be the D (6 bases). From germline, CDR1 is LNHDA and CDR2 SQIVND (reference sequence). The CDR3 runs 13 residues. V lost 6 bases and J lost 0, with 9 bases in between. The CDR3 region has the DNA TGTGCCAGTAGGGGACTGATCTCCTACGAGCAGTACTTC. Translating it yields CASRGLISYEQYF.

CDR3 amino acids: CSANHRGVTF. The CDR3 DNA follows: TGCAGTGCTAACCACAGGGGTGTCACCTTC. The chain employs TRBV20-1 and TRBJ1-2; 7 bases match TRBD1. V lost 4 bases to trimming and J lost 13 bases; unmatched junction nucleotides: 6. Germline V CDR1 and CDR2: DFQATT, SNEGSKA (reference sequence). The CDR3 is made up of 10 amino acids.